These 28 T cell receptor beta chains originate from one sample sequenced in a study of blood T cells in healthy people across ages. Through a sample-barcoded 5' primer and a J-beta primer mix, a second PCR was run for about 6 to 11 cycles. TCRdb reanalysed the 5' RACE reads using MiXCR and keeps one entry per CDR3 protein. The sample carries some 1,800,000 distinct CDR3 sequences, around 40% recorded once. Sequenced material: blood. The receptors come from a human donor in good health.

This clonotype was detected a few times. This chain uses TRBV29-1 with TRBJ2-1, with D possibly TRBD1 on 5 matching bases. The CDR3 extends over 15 amino acids. V lost 1 base to trimming and J lost 1 base, with 11 bases between them. CDR1 SQVTM and CDR2 ANQGSEA come from the germline V gene. The CDR3 DNA follows: TGCAGCGTTGAAGGGACAAGGGGTTCCTACAATGAGCAGTTCTTC. Protein sequence: CSVEGTRGSYNEQFF.

This clonotype has a handful of counts. DNA for the CDR3: TGTGCCATCGGGGGGTCCTACGAGCAGTACTTC. It yields the protein CAIGGSYEQYF. The J gene is TRBJ2-7, the V gene TRBV28; 7 bases are shared with TRBD2. V dropped 10 bases and J dropped 1; count of bases not matched to a gene: 1. Per germline, CDR1 MDHEN and CDR2 SYDVKM. The length of the CDR3 is 11 residues.

This clonotype was counted between two and nine times. The chain couples TRBV5-6 to TRBJ2-7; maybe TRBD2 (5 bases). The CDR3 contains 13 residues. With 1 base removed from V and 3 bases from J, the gap between germline ends came to 8 bases. From germline, CDR1 is SGHDT and CDR2 YYEEEE. This CDR3 is CASSLYGDYEQYF. CDR3 DNA: TGTGCCAGCAGCTTGTACGGGGACTACGAGCAGTACTTC.

In its sample, this clonotype was seen a few times. V usage is TRBV6-1 and J usage is TRBJ2-3, with unresolved D. Deletions cut 1 base from V and 7 bases from J, with 21 bases between. The CDR3 covers 17 residues. Germline CDR1 reads MNHNS; CDR2 reads SASEGT. CDR3 amino acids: CASSEDGHRVEQYTQYF. DNA for the CDR3: TGTGCCAGCAGTGAAGACGGCCATCGTGTGGAACAATATACGCAGTATTTT.

This clonotype was counted between two and nine times. The J gene is TRBJ2-3, the V gene TRBV2, with 9 bases lining up with TRBD2. The CDR3 is made up of 16 amino acids. The germline V gene encodes CDR1 SNHLY and CDR2 FYNNEI. Trimming took 2 bases from V and 1 from J; bases not matched to a gene: 4. The CDR3 bases are TGTGCCAGCAGTGAACTAGCGGGGCCCGGCACAGATACGCAGTATTTT. Residues: CASSELAGPGTDTQYF.

The chain uses TRBV3-1 and TRBJ1-1; 8 bases agree with TRBD1. This CDR3 is 17 amino acids long. J gave up 6 bases and V 1 base, and 13 bases lay outside the gene matches. Germline values: CDR1 LGHDT, CDR2 YNNKEL (reference sequence). This CDR3 reads CASSQANYGTGGAEAFF. In DNA, the CDR3 is TGTGCCAGCAGCCAAGCAAATTATGGGACAGGCGGGGCTGAAGCTTTCTTT.

The gene calls are TRBV12-3 or TRBV12-4 and TRBJ2-5; D perhaps matches TRBD1 (6 bases). The CDR3 contains 14 residues. V was pared by 0 bases and J by 5 bases, with 10 bases between. As DNA, the CDR3 is TGTGCCAGCAGTTTAGCGCACACAGGGGAGACCCAGTACTTC. It specifies CASSLAHTGETQYF.

This clonotype was recorded a few times. The rearrangement uses TRBV4-1 and TRBJ2-1, with no clear D. The CDR3 is made up of 18 amino acids. The germline V gene has CDR1 MGHRA and CDR2 YSYEKL. Trimming left V 4 bases short and J 0 bases short, with 19 bases between. Here the CDR3 reads CASSPLWAGPSSYNEQFF. Written as DNA, the CDR3 is TGCGCCAGCAGCCCCCTGTGGGCAGGCCCAAGCTCCTACAATGAGCAGTTCTTC.

J is TRBJ1-6 and V is TRBV11-2; TRBD1 matches 7 bases. The CDR3 is 15 amino acids. J lost 7 bases, V lost 2 bases, and 5 bases had no gene match. CDR1 is SGHAT and CDR2 is FQNNGV in the germline V gene. CDR3 loop: CASSLRQGNNSPLHF. The CDR3 region has the DNA TGTGCCAGCAGCTTAAGACAGGGAAACAATTCACCCCTCCACTTT.

This clonotype turned up a few times. This chain joins TRBV6-5 and TRBJ2-7; D possibly matches TRBD1 or TRBD2 (5 bases each). The CDR3 contains 11 residues. The V and J ends lost 8 bases and 5 bases respectively, with 10 bases between them. Germline CDR1 is MNHEY and CDR2 is SVGAGI. CDR3 coding DNA: TGTGCCAGCGGTCGGGGCAACGAGCAGTACTTC. Residues: CASGRGNEQYF.

This clonotype has more than one count but fewer than ten. This rearrangement joins TRBV7-9 to TRBJ2-5, with unresolved D. The germline V and J ends were trimmed by 5 bases and 2 bases, with 15 bases remaining between them. The CDR3 has 15 residues. Germline lookup yields CDR1 SEHNR and CDR2 FQNEAQ (reference sequence). CDR3 residues: CASSKTSTTQETQYF. The CDR3 coding sequence is TGTGCCAGCAGCAAGACGTCGACCACGCAAGAGACCCAGTACTTC.

This chain uses TRBV20-1 with TRBJ2-3; D perhaps matches TRBD2 (6 bases). Germline V gives CDR1 DFQATT, CDR2 SNEGSKA (reference sequence). V was cut by 1 base and J by 4 bases, with 15 bases left in between. The CDR3 contains 15 residues. The CDR3: CSARGVAVLSDTQYF. Written as DNA, the CDR3 is TGCAGTGCTAGAGGGGTAGCGGTCCTTTCAGATACGCAGTATTTT.

The rearrangement uses TRBV20-1 and TRBJ2-1; D is perhaps TRBD2 (5 bases). This CDR3 region has 15 residues. The germline gives CDR1 DFQATT, CDR2 SNEGSKA (reference sequence). Trimming shortened V by 6 bases and J by 0 bases, and 15 bases separated the two germline ends. This CDR3 reads CSAKDYASSYNEQFF. The CDR3 DNA is TGCAGTGCGAAAGACTACGCCAGCTCCTACAATGAGCAGTTCTTC.

This chain uses TRBV4-1 with TRBJ2-3; TRBD2 might be the D (5 bases). The V gene's germline CDR1 is MGHRA and CDR2 YSYEKL. The CDR3 runs to 14 residues. The germline V and J ends were trimmed by 0 bases and 5 bases, with 9 bases remaining between them. DNA for the CDR3: TGCGCCAGCAGCCAAGATAGCGCCCGAGATACGCAGTATTTT. This encodes CASSQDSARDTQYF.

The V gene is TRBV3-1, the J gene TRBJ2-5; tentatively, D is TRBD1 or TRBD2 (5 bases each). CDR3 length: 17 amino acids. Germline loops: CDR1 LGHDT, CDR2 YNNKEL (reference sequence). V dropped 1 base and J dropped 7 bases, with 22 bases sitting between them. The CDR3 region has the DNA TGTGCCAGCAGCCAAGTGGGGACGGGCTATCGGCGGAGGACCCAGTACTTC. Translating gives CASSQVGTGYRRRTQYF.

The chain joins TRBV7-9 to TRBJ1-6; D not resolved. V was shortened by 5 bases and J by 6 bases, with 11 bases between the two germline ends. This CDR3 comprises 14 residues. Germline values: CDR1 SEHNR, CDR2 FQNEAQ (reference sequence). This CDR3 reads CASSLRGTNSPLHF. Written as DNA, the CDR3 is TGTGCCAGCAGCCTACGGGGTACTAATTCACCCCTCCACTTT.

The CDR3 loop reads CASTPSSQGEKLFF. In DNA, the CDR3 is TGTGCCAGCACCCCTTCCTCTCAGGGGGAAAAACTGTTTTTT. The V gene is TRBV12-3 or TRBV12-4, the J gene TRBJ1-4; D perhaps matches TRBD1 (6 bases). V gave up 7 bases and J gave up 8 bases, with 17 bases separating them. CDR3 length: 14 residues.

The V call is TRBV7-8, the J call TRBJ1-2; D gene ambiguous. There are 15 residues in the CDR3. Between the trimmed V and J ends, which lost 1 base and 4 bases, there was a span of 13 bases. Germline assignment: CDR1 SGHVS and CDR2 FQNEAQ. This chain's CDR3 is CASSLGGLAVYGYTF. CDR3 nucleotides: TGTGCCAGCAGCTTAGGAGGGTTGGCGGTCTATGGCTACACCTTC.

The chain carries TRBV29-1 and TRBJ1-2; D possibly corresponds to TRBD1 (5 bases). The V end lost 5 bases, the J end lost 3 bases, and 13 bases lay between the germline ends. CDR1 and CDR2 (germline): SQVTM, ANQGSEA. CDR3 length equals 13 residues. CDR3 residues: CSVTRGAYYGYTF. Here the CDR3 DNA reads TGCAGCGTTACCCGAGGGGCTTACTATGGCTACACCTTC.

Regarding this clonotype: The germline gene is not matched at one end of the junction; a read error may be the cause. V and J are TRBV18 and TRBJ2-7, with 8 nucleotides matching TRBD1. The CDR3 contains 13 residues. CDR1 and CDR2 (germline): KGHSH, LQKENI. CDR3 sequence reads: CASSQDREREQYF. CDR3 coding DNA: TGTGCCAGTTCACAGGACAGGGAACGCGAGCAGTACTTC. Full variable domain (remainder filled in from reference TRBV18 and TRBJ2-7): NAGVMQNPRHLVRRRGQEARLRCSPMKGHSHVYWYRQLPEEGLKFMVYLQKENIIDESGMPKERFSAEFPKEGPSILRIQQVVRGDSAAYFCASSQDREREQYFGPGTRLTVT.

This clonotype was recorded a few times. The chain combines TRBV9 with TRBJ2-1; maybe TRBD1 (6 bases). Trimming pared 1 base from V and 2 bases from J, leaving 13 bases between. The germline V gene encodes CDR1 SGDLS and CDR2 YYNGEE. The CDR3 covers 16 residues. As DNA, the CDR3 is TGTGCCAGCAGCGTATCTGGGGGCGGCACCTACAATGAGCAGTTCTTC. Residues: CASSVSGGGTYNEQFF.

The chain joins TRBV6-2 or TRBV6-3 to TRBJ1-5, with D possibly TRBD1 on 5 matching bases. This CDR3 spans 17 amino acids. Germline V gene lookup returns CDR1 MNHEY and CDR2 SVGEGT. Deletions cut 0 bases from V and 1 base from J, with 13 bases between. The CDR3 reads CASSYSIRVGSNQPQHF. The DNA for the CDR3 is TGTGCCAGCAGTTACTCGATCAGGGTCGGAAGCAATCAGCCCCAGCATTTT.

This clonotype was counted only a few times. This chain links TRBV29-1 with TRBJ1-4; no reliable D call. V shed 6 bases and J shed 9 bases, with 14 bases lying between them. Germline CDR1 SQVTM, CDR2 ANQGSEA. This CDR3 spans 12 amino acids. In DNA, the CDR3 is TGCAGCGTGGCCGGCCAGACCCAAAAACTGTTTTTT. This translates into CSVAGQTQKLFF.

This chain uses TRBV5-1 with TRBJ2-1, with 14 nucleotides matching TRBD2. Germline assignment: CDR1 SGHRS and CDR2 YFSETQ. Germline trimming cut 4 bases from V and 8 bases from J; bases unmatched to any gene: 11. The CDR3 loop spans 17 amino acids. As DNA, the CDR3 is TGCGCCAGCAGCCCTCCTACGACTAGCGGGGGGGTAGATGAGCAGTTCTTC. Translated: CASSPPTTSGGVDEQFF.

This sequence joins TRBV6-2 or TRBV6-3 and TRBJ2-1; 9 bases map to TRBD1. Germline V gene sequence: CDR1 MNHEY, CDR2 SVGEGT. The trim removed 4 bases at V and 0 bases at J, leaving 10 bases unmatched. CDR3 size: 18 residues. Written as DNA, the CDR3 is TGTGCCAGCAGTTCTCGTCCCGGGACAGGGAACTCCTACAATGAGCAGTTCTTC. Translated, it gives CASSSRPGTGNSYNEQFF.

V gene TRBV7-6 combines with J gene TRBJ2-3; D possibly uses TRBD1 or TRBD2 (5 bases each). Germline values: CDR1 SGHVS, CDR2 FNYEAQ. V was trimmed by 3 bases and J by 4 bases, leaving 26 bases between them. The CDR3 contains 19 residues. The CDR3 nucleotides are TGTGCCAGCAGCTTTCGGTTGAGGGGTACACGGCGAGTATCAGATACGCAGTATTTT. Its translation: CASSFRLRGTRRVSDTQYF.

This clonotype was seen more than once but under ten times. The chain carries TRBV28 and TRBJ2-1; D might be TRBD1 (5 bases). The CDR3 has 13 amino acids. Germline V lookup: CDR1 MDHEN, CDR2 SYDVKM. V dropped 6 bases and J dropped 3 bases, with 9 bases sitting between them. CDR3 region: CASRTDYYNEQFF. CDR3 DNA sequence: TGTGCCAGCAGGACAGATTACTACAATGAGCAGTTCTTC.

This clonotype was picked up a small number of times. V gene TRBV6-5 combines with J gene TRBJ1-4; D is perhaps TRBD1 (5 bases). Germline CDR1 and CDR2: MNHEY and SVGAGI. The germline V and J ends were trimmed by 0 bases and 6 bases, with 17 bases remaining between them. CDR3 length: 17 amino acids. CDR3 protein: CASSYSMDWGADEKLFF. For the CDR3, the DNA is TGTGCCAGCAGTTACTCGATGGATTGGGGCGCGGATGAAAAACTGTTTTTT.